A single sample is the source of the 9 T cell receptor beta chains below, sequenced in a study of blood T cell repertoires in COVID-19 (dated by TCRdb to the early 2020s). Receptor amplification or capture employed the immunoSEQ multiplex PCR assay. TCRdb obtained this table from immuneACCESS and retained in-frame rearrangements with V and J assigned. These tables miss some clones; where compared with another copy, unresolved V genes account for less than half of the shortfall, and the remainder is unexplained. The sample has roughly 280,000 clones on record, 75% to 90% of them singletons. In total, the top ten clones hold 8% to 13% of the sample. The sequenced material came from peripheral blood. The receptors here all came from a woman in her sixties or seventies with acute or convalescent COVID-19.

J is TRBJ1-1 and V is TRBV18; the match to TRBD1 covers 10 bases. This CDR3 has 15 residues. Germline CDR1 KGHSH, CDR2 LQKENI. The trim removed 3 bases at V and 1 base at J, leaving 2 bases unmatched. This chain's CDR3 is CASSPRQGANTEAFF. The CDR3 DNA reads TGTGCCAGCTCACCCAGACAGGGGGCGAACACTGAAGCTTTCTTT.

CDR3 sequence reads: CASSSQGGSEKLFF. The CDR3 DNA reads TGTGCCAGCAGCTCACAGGGCGGGAGTGAAAAACTGTTTTTT. The chain recombines TRBV5-4 with TRBJ1-4, with D perhaps matching TRBD1 (6 bases). Germline-derived CDR1 and CDR2 are SGHNT and YYREEE (reference sequence). The CDR3 totals 14 residues. Trimming removed 3 bases from V and 7 bases from J, with 13 bases in between. The full variable domain, in which reference TRBV5-4 and TRBJ1-4 provide the parts outside the CDR3, is ETGVTQSPTHLIKTRGQQVTLRCSSQSGHNTVSWYQQALGQGPQFIFQYYREEENGRGNFPPRFSGLQFPNYSSELNVNALELDDSALYLCASSSQGGSEKLFFGSGTQLSVL.

In this sample, this clone turned up once. This chain links TRBV7-2 with TRBJ1-1; D is possibly TRBD1 (5 bases). Per germline, CDR1 SGHTA and CDR2 FQGNSA. There are 13 residues in the CDR3. V was pared by 7 bases and J by 6 bases, with 15 bases between. As DNA, the CDR3 is TGTGCCAGCAACAGACAGAGCCCCTCTGAAGCTTTCTTT. Translation: CASNRQSPSEAFF.

V and J are TRBV18 and TRBJ2-7, with 9 bases lining up with TRBD1. Germline CDR1 reads KGHSH; CDR2 reads LQKENI. This CDR3 spans 13 amino acids. After removal of 6 bases from V and 6 bases from J, the junction contained 6 bases not matched to a gene. CDR3 region: CASSPGQGIEQYF. The CDR3, as DNA: TGTGCCAGCTCTCCCGGACAGGGGATCGAGCAGTACTTC.

Only a few counts were recorded for this clone. The V and J genes are TRBV18 and TRBJ2-7; 11 bases fit TRBD2. J lost 7 bases, V lost 6 bases, and 8 bases had no gene match. Germline V gene sequence: CDR1 KGHSH, CDR2 LQKENI. There are 14 residues in the CDR3. The CDR3 here is CASSGGLAGGEQYF. The DNA of the CDR3 is TGTGCCAGCTCCGGCGGGCTAGCGGGGGGAGAGCAGTACTTC.

The chain is built from TRBV12-3 or TRBV12-4 and TRBJ2-1; maybe TRBD2 (7 bases). CDR3 length equals 13 residues. Trimming shortened V by 8 bases and J by 12 bases, and 20 bases separated the two germline ends. The CDR3 loop is CASRGGAGVVQFF. CDR3 DNA: TGTGCCAGCCGAGGGGGGGCCGGGGTAGTGCAGTTCTTC.

The chain joins TRBV7-9 to TRBJ2-5; unclear D gene. Trimming took off 5 bases at V and 5 bases at J, with 15 bases between the two ends. This CDR3 has 14 amino acids. Per germline, CDR1 SEHNR and CDR2 FQNEAQ (reference sequence). The chain's CDR3 is CASSPESLGETQYF. As DNA, the CDR3 is TGTGCCAGCAGCCCAGAATCGTTGGGCGAGACCCAGTACTTC.

A remark on this clone: Other DNA sequences in this specimen translate into the identical CDR3. The chain joins TRBV5-1 to TRBJ1-5; TRBD1 agrees at 7 bases. V shed 4 bases and J 5 bases; nucleotides not matched to a gene: 3. Germline assignment: CDR1 SGHRS and CDR2 YFSETQ. The CDR3 has 13 amino acids. The CDR3: CASSLTGDQPQHF. DNA for the CDR3: TGCGCCAGCAGCCTTACAGGGGATCAGCCCCAGCATTTT.

The J gene is TRBJ1-1, the V gene TRBV3-1 (or the pseudogene TRBV3-2); TRBD1 is a possible D gene (5 bases). Germline V CDR1 and CDR2: LGHDT, YNNKEL (reference sequence). Trimming pared 2 bases from V and 5 bases from J, leaving 9 bases between. This CDR3 is 13 amino acids long. Here the CDR3 reads CASSQQGATEAFF. The DNA for the CDR3 is TGTGCCAGCAGCCAACAGGGTGCGACTGAAGCTTTCTTT.